The 17 T cell receptor beta chains reported below all come from one sample, sequenced in a study of blood T cell repertoires in COVID-19 (dated by TCRdb to the early 2020s). The method behind the library was the immunoSEQ multiplex PCR assay. TCRdb mirrors the immuneACCESS table, restricted to in-frame sequences. Some clones are absent from its copies; in checked studies, under half trace to an unresolved V gene, and the reason for the others is unknown. The sample contains approximately 180,000 clones, 65% to 90% of them found a single time. More than 4% of the sample is taken by the ten largest. The sequenced sample consisted of PBMCs or T cells enriched from blood (not recorded which). The source of these receptors is a woman aged 55-70 years with acute COVID-19.

The chain joins TRBV6-2 or TRBV6-3 to TRBJ1-5; unclear D gene. Per the germline V gene, CDR1 is MNHEY and CDR2 is SVGEGT. The CDR3 loop spans 13 amino acids. Trimming removed 2 bases at V and 4 bases at J, with 6 bases between. In DNA, the CDR3 is TGTGCCAGCAGTTACGCCGGTAATCAGCCCCAGCATTTT. Amino acid sequence: CASSYAGNQPQHF.

V and J are TRBV19 and TRBJ2-2, with D perhaps matching TRBD2 (5 bases). The ends were cut back, 1 base at V and 2 bases at J, with 8 bases in the middle. The CDR3 length is 15 residues. Germline V gene lookup returns CDR1 LNHDA and CDR2 SQIVND (reference sequence). CDR3 DNA: TGTGCCAGTAGTATAGTCGGACTTAACACCGGGGAGCTGTTTTTT. This sequence encodes CASSIVGLNTGELFF.

V and J are TRBV9 and TRBJ2-2, with 7 bases lining up with TRBD2. Losses at the gene ends were 3 bases for V and 7 bases for J; bases not matched to a gene: 12. In germline, CDR1 is SGDLS, CDR2 YYNGEE. The CDR3 extends over 16 amino acids. The chain's CDR3 is CASSETERGLGGELFF. CDR3 bases: TGTGCCAGCAGCGAGACCGAGCGGGGCCTCGGCGGGGAGCTGTTTTTT.

The J gene is TRBJ2-2, the V gene TRBV18, with 9 bases that match TRBD1. The CDR3 contains 18 residues. Trimming cost V 3 bases and J 3 bases; bases outside gene matches: 11. Per germline, CDR1 KGHSH and CDR2 LQKENI. The CDR3 DNA reads TGTGCCAGCTCACCGCCCCTCCGGGACAGGGTTGACACCGGGGAGCTGTTTTTT. Translation: CASSPPLRDRVDTGELFF.

The chain couples TRBV3-1 (or the pseudogene TRBV3-2) to TRBJ2-5; no firm D call. This CDR3 is 14 amino acids long. The germline gives CDR1 LGHDT, CDR2 YNNKEL (reference sequence). V lost 3 bases, J lost 1 base, and 9 bases lay in between. The CDR3 DNA is TGTGCCAGCAGCCATACTGACATCCAAGAGACCCAGTACTTC. Encoded protein: CASSHTDIQETQYF.

This sequence joins TRBV28 and TRBJ1-4; D unresolved. The CDR3 consists of 11 residues. The V gene lost 7 bases and the J gene lost 3 bases, with 3 bases spanning the gap. The germline V gene encodes CDR1 MDHEN and CDR2 SYDVKM. The CDR3 nucleotides are TGTGCCAGCACCTCTAATGAAAAACTGTTTTTT. Translation gives CASTSNEKLFF.

V and J are TRBV4-2 and TRBJ2-7, with 11 nucleotides matching TRBD2. Germline V gene lookup returns CDR1 LGHNA and CDR2 YNFKEQ. Unmatched junction bases numbered 9, after V lost 4 bases and J lost 4 bases. This CDR3 comprises 16 residues. The CDR3, as DNA: TGTGCCAGCAGCCCCGAACTACTAGCGGGAGTTTACGAGCAGTACTTC. Protein product: CASSPELLAGVYEQYF.

This clone was counted ten times or more. This chain links TRBV14 with TRBJ1-4; D possibly corresponds to TRBD1 (5 bases). V dropped 1 base and J dropped 5 bases, with 11 bases sitting between them. This CDR3 contains 15 residues. In germline, CDR1 is SGHDN, CDR2 FVKESK. CDR3 coding DNA: TGTGCCAGCAGCCAAGTGTTACGGGGGAATGAAAAACTGTTTTTT. This translates into CASSQVLRGNEKLFF.

This chain uses TRBV5-1 with TRBJ2-3, with D tentatively TRBD1 (5 bases). Trimming shortened V by 1 base and J by 6 bases, and 15 bases separated the two germline ends. In germline, CDR1 is SGHRS, CDR2 YFSETQ. This CDR3 has 15 residues. The CDR3 DNA is TGCGCCAGCAGCTTGAGGGGCCAAGGGATGGATACGCAGTATTTT. It codes for CASSLRGQGMDTQYF. Full variable domain (rest looked up from reference TRBV5-1 and TRBJ2-3): KAGVTQTPRYLIKTRGQQVTLSCSPISGHRSVSWYQQTPGQGLQFLFEYFSETQRNKGNFPGRFSGRQFSNSRSEMNVSTLELGDSALYLCASSLRGQGMDTQYFGPGTRLTVL.

The V gene is TRBV6-5, the J gene TRBJ2-5, with D maybe TRBD1 (5 bases). The V end lost 0 bases, the J end lost 5 bases, and 13 bases lay between the germline ends. Per germline, CDR1 MNHEY and CDR2 SVGAGI. The CDR3 runs to 15 residues. CDR3 in DNA: TGTGCCAGCAGTTACTCGGGGCAATTTGGGGAGACCCAGTACTTC. It yields the protein CASSYSGQFGETQYF.

The J gene is TRBJ2-7, the V gene TRBV19; 7 nucleotides agree with TRBD1. The CDR3 has 14 residues. Germline V gene lookup returns CDR1 LNHDA and CDR2 SQIVND (reference sequence). Trimming cost V 3 bases and J 0 bases; bases outside gene matches: 2. CDR3 bases: TGTGCCAGTAGTATCCGGGACAGCTCCTACGAGCAGTACGTC. This encodes CASSIRDSSYEQYV.

The chain couples TRBV9 to TRBJ2-1, with TRBD1 identical over 9 bases. This CDR3 has 16 residues. CDR1 and CDR2 from the germline V gene are SGDLS and YYNGEE. Trimming took 4 bases from V and 7 from J; bases not matched to a gene: 12. The CDR3 region is CASSLQQGAGGNEQFF. For the CDR3, the DNA is TGTGCCAGCAGCCTTCAACAGGGGGCCGGGGGGAATGAGCAGTTCTTC.

CDR3 loop: CASSELDALGMPQHF. The CDR3 bases are TGTGCCAGCAGTGAGTTAGACGCCCTAGGTATGCCCCAGCATTTT. The chain has TRBV6-1 and TRBJ1-5; D ambiguous. Germline loops: CDR1 MNHNS, CDR2 SASEGT. The germline V and J ends were trimmed by 3 bases and 9 bases, with 18 bases remaining between them. The CDR3 runs 15 residues.

This rearrangement joins TRBV6-2 or TRBV6-3 to TRBJ2-1, with 12 bases lining up with TRBD2. Germline V gene sequence: CDR1 MNHEY, CDR2 SVGEGT. The CDR3 consists of 14 residues. The V segment lost 0 bases and the J segment 10 bases; nucleotides outside the gene matches: 1. In DNA, the CDR3 is TGTGCCAGCAGTTACTCAGGACTAGCGGGAGAGCAGTTCTTC. Translation gives CASSYSGLAGEQFF.

This clone was counted a single time. Other nucleotide sequences in the sample specify the same CDR3. Here the CDR3 DNA reads TGTGCCAGCAGCGTAGCAGGAAACACCGGGGAGCTGTTTTTT. Its protein product is CASSVAGNTGELFF. The chain combines TRBV9 with TRBJ2-2; no clear D. Trimming cost V 0 bases and J 2 bases, with 5 bases left between them. The CDR3 extends over 14 amino acids. CDR1 is SGDLS, CDR2 YYNGEE, per germline.

The chain links TRBV5-5 to TRBJ2-7; no firm D call. This CDR3 region has 15 residues. Deletions cut 0 bases from V and 4 bases from J, with 14 bases between. The V gene's germline CDR1 is SGHKS and CDR2 YYEKEE (reference sequence). The CDR3 loop is CASSLDPTGTYEQYV. The CDR3 region has the DNA TGTGCCAGCAGCTTGGACCCCACCGGTACTTACGAGCAGTACGTC.

The rearrangement links TRBV7-9 to TRBJ2-5; D may be TRBD2 (5 bases). CDR3 length: 15 residues. V lost 2 bases to trimming and J lost 5 bases, with 15 bases between them. Germline values: CDR1 SEHNR, CDR2 FQNEAQ (reference sequence). The CDR3 reads CASSLLKRGEETQYF. CDR3 DNA: TGTGCCAGCAGCTTACTAAAGCGTGGGGAGGAGACCCAGTACTTC.